The 28 T cell receptor beta chains presented below share a single source sample, sequenced in a study of T-cell memory formation after mild COVID-19. TCRdb reanalysed the 5' RACE reads using MiXCR and keeps one entry per CDR3 protein. In the table there are around 200,000 distinct CDR3 sequences, under 12% of which are singletons. Sequenced sample: PBMCs or a T cell subset sorted from them (not recorded which). The receptors stem from a man aged 18 to 35 who had mild COVID-19 (a few samples of this study predate the infection). Cell type and time point are not known.

This clonotype was picked up a small number of times. The chain's CDR3 is CASSSTGGVDEQYV. The CDR3 DNA is TGTGCCAGCAGCTCGACAGGGGGCGTCGACGAGCAGTACGTC. This rearrangement joins TRBV5-6 to TRBJ2-7; 10 bases map to TRBD1. The CDR3 consists of 14 residues. Trimming removed 3 bases from V and 5 bases from J; junction bases left unmatched: 5. The germline V gene has CDR1 SGHDT and CDR2 YYEEEE.

In this sample, this clonotype turned up a few times. J is TRBJ1-5 and V is TRBV7-2; D uncertain. The CDR3 extends over 14 amino acids. The germline V and J ends were trimmed by 5 bases and 0 bases, with 8 bases remaining between them. Germline V gene lookup returns CDR1 SGHTA and CDR2 FQGNSA. The CDR3 DNA reads as TGTGCCAGCAGCGGGCAACCTAGCAATCAGCCCCAGCATTTT. The encoded protein is CASSGQPSNQPQHF.

This clonotype was seen more than once but under ten times. This chain uses TRBV3-1 with TRBJ2-3; D may be TRBD1 (6 bases). The CDR3 runs 14 residues. Germline V gene data show CDR1 as LGHDT and CDR2 as YNNKEL (reference sequence). V was clipped by 5 bases and J by 0 bases, with 9 bases between them. The CDR3 nucleotides are TGTGCCAGCAGCTCGGGACAAAGCACAGATACGCAGTATTTT. It is translated as CASSSGQSTDTQYF.

This chain joins TRBV4-3 and TRBJ2-3; D call uncertain. V lost 1 base to trimming and J lost 4 bases, with 18 bases between them. The CDR3 consists of 17 residues. From germline, CDR1 is LGHNA and CDR2 YSLEER. The DNA for the CDR3 is TGCGCCAGCAGCCAAGTTTCTTGGCCTGAGGTCTCAGATACGCAGTATTTT. The encoded protein is CASSQVSWPEVSDTQYF.

This clonotype was detected only a few times. The chain employs TRBV6-1 and TRBJ1-5; D uncertain. The germline V gene has CDR1 MNHNS and CDR2 SASEGT. Trimming cost V 3 bases and J 4 bases, with 10 bases left between them. The CDR3 is 14 residues long. The DNA for the CDR3 is TGTGCCAGCAGTGAGGCAGGCGGAAATCAGCCCCAGCATTTT. This codes for CASSEAGGNQPQHF.

This clonotype was seen more than once but under ten times. The J gene is TRBJ2-2, the V gene TRBV5-1; D gene ambiguous. CDR1 and CDR2 (germline): SGHRS, YFSETQ. V was trimmed by 0 bases and J by 4 bases, leaving 16 bases between them. CDR3 length equals 17 residues. CDR3 coding DNA: TGCGCCAGCAGCTTGGGAATTCAGGCCCCGAGCACCGGGGAGCTGTTTTTT. This translates into CASSLGIQAPSTGELFF. The full variable domain, completed using reference TRBV5-1 and TRBJ2-2, is KAGVTQTPRYLIKTRGQQVTLSCSPISGHRSVSWYQQTPGQGLQFLFEYFSETQRNKGNFPGRFSGRQFSNSRSEMNVSTLELGDSALYLCASSLGIQAPSTGELFFGEGSRLTVL.

In its sample, this clonotype was seen a few times. The chain is built from TRBV7-9 and TRBJ2-1, with D possibly being TRBD1 or TRBD2 (5 bases each). Trimming took off 2 bases at V and 10 bases at J, with 18 bases between the two ends. In germline, CDR1 is SEHNR, CDR2 FQNEAQ (reference sequence). There are 15 residues in the CDR3. CDR3 sequence (DNA): TGTGCCAGCAGCTTACCCGGGACGGGGTGGGAAGAGCAGTTCTTC. This codes for CASSLPGTGWEEQFF. Combining the CDR3 with reference TRBV7-9 and TRBJ2-1 gives the whole variable domain DTGVSQNPRHKITKRGQNVTFRCDPISEHNRLYWYRQTLGQGPEFLTYFQNEAQLEKSRLLSDRFSAERPKGSFSTLEIQRTEQGDSAMYLCASSLPGTGWEEQFFGPGTRLTVL.

This clonotype was counted ten times or more. This rearrangement joins TRBV5-1 to TRBJ2-3; no definite D call. Germline CDR1 is SGHRS and CDR2 is YFSETQ. There are 16 residues in the CDR3. Trimming cost V 4 bases and J 1 base, with 16 bases left between them. The CDR3 sequence: CASSEIPLGGTDTQYF. The CDR3 nucleotides are TGCGCCAGCAGCGAGATCCCGCTAGGTGGCACAGATACGCAGTATTTT.

This clonotype has ten or more counts. The rearrangement links TRBV6-2 or TRBV6-3 to TRBJ1-1, with 10 bases aligning to TRBD1. The J segment lost 5 bases and the V segment lost 6 bases, leaving 6 bases of the junction unmatched. This CDR3 has 14 residues. Germline CDR1 MNHEY, CDR2 SVGEGT. CDR3 DNA: TGTGCCAGCAGATTCCTGGACAGGGGGACTGAAGCTTTCTTT. Translated, it gives CASRFLDRGTEAFF.

For this clonotype: Germline and junction disagree at one end, which may indicate a read error. This chain links TRBV11-3 with TRBJ2-2, with D possibly matching TRBD2 (5 bases). CDR3 length: 14 residues. The germline V gene encodes CDR1 SGHNT and CDR2 YENEEA. CDR3 sequence reads: CASSQTGTTGELSF. CDR3 DNA: TGTGCCAGCAGCCAAACCGGAACCACCGGGGAGCTGTCTTTT.

The V gene is TRBV2, the J gene TRBJ2-5; 7 bases match TRBD2. Unmatched junction bases numbered 10, after V lost 5 bases and J lost 4 bases. This CDR3 has 15 amino acids. Germline assignment: CDR1 SNHLY and CDR2 FYNNEI. The CDR3: CASSSRGGAGETQYF. In nucleotides, the CDR3 is TGTGCCAGCAGTTCCCGCGGGGGAGCGGGAGAGACCCAGTACTTC.

This clonotype has only a few counts. The CDR3 region is CASSLRFSGIYEQYF. DNA of the CDR3: TGTGCCAGCAGTTTACGGTTTAGCGGAATCTACGAGCAGTACTTC. The rearrangement uses TRBV12-3 or TRBV12-4 and TRBJ2-7; TRBD2 might be the D (6 bases). V shed 2 bases and J shed 3 bases, with 14 bases lying between them. The CDR3 extends over 15 amino acids.

The chain recombines TRBV11-3 with TRBJ2-1, with 7 nucleotides matching TRBD1. Germline CDR1 SGHNT, CDR2 YENEEA. The CDR3 runs to 15 residues. V lost 4 bases to trimming and J lost 12 bases; unmatched junction nucleotides: 15. CDR3 in DNA: TGTGCCAGCAGCTCACCGGGACAGCCTCTGGTAAGGCAGTTCTTC. It translates to CASSSPGQPLVRQFF.

This clonotype was recorded a few times. The chain recombines TRBV12-3 or TRBV12-4 with TRBJ2-1; TRBD2 aligns across 10 bases. Unmatched junction bases numbered 11, after V lost 6 bases and J lost 9 bases. The CDR3 length is 15 residues. CDR3: CASRPPGLALSEQFF. In DNA, the CDR3 is TGTGCCAGCAGGCCTCCGGGACTAGCGTTGAGTGAGCAGTTCTTC.

The chain recombines TRBV24-1 with TRBJ1-2; tentatively, D is TRBD1 (5 bases). This CDR3 comprises 15 residues. Per germline, CDR1 KGHDR and CDR2 SFDVKD. Trimming left V 4 bases short and J 4 bases short, with 15 bases between. CDR3: CATSDPAGGTYGYTF. In nucleotides, the CDR3 is TGTGCCACCAGTGACCCCGCCGGGGGGACCTATGGCTACACCTTC.

The rearrangement uses TRBV7-6 and TRBJ2-5, with D tentatively TRBD1 or TRBD2 (6 bases each). Germline CDR1 and CDR2: SGHVS and FNYEAQ. The V end lost 10 bases, the J end lost 5 bases, and 17 bases lay between the germline ends. The CDR3 contains 13 residues. DNA for the CDR3: TGTGCCAACATCCGGGGGCCGGGTGAGACCCAGTACTTC. Protein product: CANIRGPGETQYF.

This clonotype appeared many times. The V call is TRBV9, the J call TRBJ2-2; unclear D gene. This CDR3 has 18 amino acids. V was shortened by 3 bases and J by 0 bases, with 18 bases between the two germline ends. The germline CDR1 and CDR2 sequences are SGDLS and YYNGEE. The CDR3 sequence is CASSASLSSMANTGELFF. The CDR3 region has the DNA TGTGCCAGCAGCGCCTCCCTCAGCTCGATGGCGAACACCGGGGAGCTGTTTTTT.

This clonotype was counted a few times. V is TRBV29-1 and J is TRBJ2-7; 8 nucleotides line up with TRBD2. V was clipped by 8 bases and J by 0 bases; unmatched bases: 6. CDR3 length: 13 amino acids. Germline V gene sequence: CDR1 SQVTM, CDR2 ANQGSEA. CDR3 nucleotide sequence: TGCAGCCCGGGGGGGGGAAGCTCCTACGAGCAGTACTTC. Translating gives CSPGGGSSYEQYF.

This clonotype was detected ten times or more. The CDR3 region has the DNA TGCAGTGCGCCGGGACAGGCGAACACTGAAGCTTTCTTT. This encodes CSAPGQANTEAFF. The J gene is TRBJ1-1, the V gene TRBV20-1, with TRBD1 matching over 8 bases. CDR1 is DFQATT and CDR2 is SNEGSKA in the germline V gene (reference sequence). The J segment lost 1 base and the V segment lost 6 bases, leaving 4 bases of the junction unmatched. The CDR3 consists of 13 residues.

This clonotype appeared many times. The CDR3 DNA reads TGTGCCAGCAGTTCCTCCCCTAACACTGAAGCTTTCTTT. This gives the protein CASSSSPNTEAFF. The chain joins TRBV7-3 to TRBJ1-1; D is undetermined. Per germline, CDR1 SGHTA and CDR2 FQGTGA. There are 13 residues in the CDR3. The ends were cut back, 6 bases at V and 2 bases at J, with 10 bases in the middle.

This clonotype came up a few times. V is TRBV20-1 and J is TRBJ1-2; D possibly corresponds to TRBD1 (5 bases). The CDR3 is 15 residues long. The V and J ends lost 1 base and 8 bases respectively, with 20 bases between them. CDR1 is DFQATT and CDR2 is SNEGSKA in the germline V gene (reference sequence). In DNA form, the CDR3 reads TGCAGTGCTAGAGCATGGGGGTCCGCCTGGGAGGGCTACACCTTC. Encoded protein: CSARAWGSAWEGYTF.

This clonotype was seen many times. The chain has TRBV18 and TRBJ1-3; perhaps TRBD1 as D (6 bases). The ends were cut back, 3 bases at V and 0 bases at J, with 12 bases in the middle. Germline loops: CDR1 KGHSH, CDR2 LQKENI. The CDR3 runs 16 residues. This chain's CDR3 is CASSPSQGFSGNTIYF. For the CDR3, the DNA is TGTGCCAGCTCACCGTCCCAGGGGTTCTCTGGAAACACCATATATTTT. The entire variable domain, with the rest obtained from reference TRBV18 and TRBJ1-3, is as follows: NAGVMQNPRHLVRRRGQEARLRCSPMKGHSHVYWYRQLPEEGLKFMVYLQKENIIDESGMPKERFSAEFPKEGPSILRIQQVVRGDSAAYFCASSPSQGFSGNTIYFGEGSWLTVV.

The V call is TRBV5-1, the J call TRBJ1-3; D call uncertain. Trimming left V 0 bases short and J 1 base short, with 8 bases between. The CDR3 spans 15 residues. Germline V gene lookup returns CDR1 SGHRS and CDR2 YFSETQ. CDR3 sequence: CASSLGRRSGNTIYF. The DNA for the CDR3 is TGCGCCAGCAGCTTGGGTCGGAGATCTGGAAACACCATATATTTT.

This clonotype has a handful of counts. The chain uses TRBV21-1 and TRBJ2-7; the D call in the table, TRBD2, was not verified against the DNA. TRBV21-1 is annotated as a pseudogene. CDR3 length: 13 residues. DNA of the CDR3: TGTGCCAGCGTCCAGTACCGGCGCTACGAGCAGTACGTC. Amino acid sequence: CASVQYRRYEQYV.

This chain links TRBV4-2 with TRBJ1-5; D call uncertain. V was trimmed by 1 base and J by 3 bases, leaving 10 bases between them. Per germline, CDR1 LGHNA and CDR2 YNFKEQ. The CDR3 is 15 residues long. The CDR3 DNA follows: TGTGCCAGCAGCCAAGCTGGCAGATTCAATCAGCCCCAGCATTTT. This encodes CASSQAGRFNQPQHF.

This chain joins TRBV4-1 and TRBJ1-4, with 9 bases that match TRBD1. Germline values: CDR1 MGHRA, CDR2 YSYEKL. The CDR3 runs 15 residues. V shed 3 bases, J shed 8 bases, and the junction held 7 bases outside the gene matches. The CDR3 region has the DNA TGCGCCAGCAGCCACCCACAGGGGGCGCGGGAAAAACTGTTTTTT. Translating gives CASSHPQGAREKLFF.

This clonotype was seen only a few times. The gene calls are TRBV4-2 and TRBJ1-2, with D perhaps matching TRBD1 (5 bases). V was trimmed by 1 base and J by 7 bases, leaving 13 bases between them. CDR1 is LGHNA and CDR2 is YNFKEQ in the germline V gene. The CDR3 runs 14 residues. The CDR3 DNA reads as TGTGCCAGCAGCCAAGTCGGGGGTCTGGGTGGCTACACCTTC. It specifies CASSQVGGLGGYTF.

This clonotype was found a few times. The chain employs TRBV24-1 and TRBJ2-4; 9 positions agree with TRBD1. Germline V gene lookup returns CDR1 KGHDR and CDR2 SFDVKD. The CDR3 spans 17 residues. With 4 bases clipped from V and 9 bases from J, the junction kept 15 bases outside the gene matches. The CDR3 nucleotides read TGTGCCACCAGTGACGCCGGGACAGGGAGTCCCGTTAGCATTCAGTACTTC. Encoded protein: CATSDAGTGSPVSIQYF.